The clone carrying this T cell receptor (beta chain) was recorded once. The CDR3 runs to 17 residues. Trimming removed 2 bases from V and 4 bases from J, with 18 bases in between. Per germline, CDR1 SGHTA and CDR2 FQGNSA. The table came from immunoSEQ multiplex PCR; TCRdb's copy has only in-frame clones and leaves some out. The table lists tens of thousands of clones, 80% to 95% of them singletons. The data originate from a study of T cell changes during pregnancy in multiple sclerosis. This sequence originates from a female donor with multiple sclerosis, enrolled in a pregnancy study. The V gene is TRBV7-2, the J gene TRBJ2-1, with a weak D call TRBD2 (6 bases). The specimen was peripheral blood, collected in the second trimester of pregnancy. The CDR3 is CASSLQSAGHAYNEQFF. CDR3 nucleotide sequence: TGTGCCAGCAGCTTACAATCAGCGGGCCACGCTTACAATGAGCAGTTCTTC.